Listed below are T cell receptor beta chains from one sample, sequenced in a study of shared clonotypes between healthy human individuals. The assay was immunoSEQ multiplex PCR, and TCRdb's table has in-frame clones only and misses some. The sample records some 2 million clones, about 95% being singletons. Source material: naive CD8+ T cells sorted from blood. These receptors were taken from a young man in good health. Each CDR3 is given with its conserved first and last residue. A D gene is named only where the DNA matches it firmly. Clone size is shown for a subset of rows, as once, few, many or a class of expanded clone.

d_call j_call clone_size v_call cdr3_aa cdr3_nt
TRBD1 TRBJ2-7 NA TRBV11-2 CASSLERTGTTYEQYF TGTGCCAGCAGTTTAGAAAGGACAGGTACAACCTACGAGCAGTACTTC
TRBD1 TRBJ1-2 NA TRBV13 CASSDRDSLYGYTF TGTGCCAGCAGCGACCGGGACAGCCTGTATGGCTACACCTTC
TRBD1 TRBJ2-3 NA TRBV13 CASSLRDRGPTDTQYF TGTGCCAGCAGCCTACGGGACAGGGGACCCACAGATACGCAGTATTTT
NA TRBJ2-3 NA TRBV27 CASSQGTILSTDTQYF TGTGCCAGCAGTCAGGGGACCATCCTCAGCACAGATACGCAGTATTTT
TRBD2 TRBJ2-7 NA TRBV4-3 CASSQESSGSLYEQYF TGCGCCAGCAGCCAAGAATCGAGCGGGAGTCTCTACGAGCAGTACTTC
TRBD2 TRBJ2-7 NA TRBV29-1 CSVEKGLARNEQYF TGCAGCGTTGAAAAGGGACTAGCGAGGAACGAGCAGTACTTC
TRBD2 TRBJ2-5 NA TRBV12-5 CASGLVSAGGPGETQYF TGTGCTAGTGGTTTGGTATCGGCGGGAGGGCCGGGAGAGACCCAGTACTTC
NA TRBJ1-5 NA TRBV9 CASSANDMEPQHF TGTGCCAGCAGCGCTAATGACATGGAGCCCCAGCATTTT
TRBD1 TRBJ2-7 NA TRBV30 CAWSALDRAGYEQYF TGTGCCTGGAGCGCCCTCGACAGGGCTGGCTACGAGCAGTACTTC
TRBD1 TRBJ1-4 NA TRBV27 CASSLTGVDEKLFF TGTGCCAGCAGTTTGACAGGGGTTGATGAAAAACTGTTTTTT
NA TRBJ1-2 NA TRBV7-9 CASSAADTPYGYTF TGTGCCAGCAGCGCCGCGGACACCCCCTATGGCTACACCTTC
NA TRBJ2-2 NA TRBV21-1 CASSNLGQENTGELFF TGTGCCAGCAGCAACCTCGGACAGGAGAACACCGGGGAGCTGTTTTTT
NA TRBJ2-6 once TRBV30 CAWSVTSGANVLTF TGTGCCTGGAGTGTAACTTCTGGGGCCAACGTCCTGACTTTC
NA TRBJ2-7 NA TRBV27 CASSLGTSRYEQYF TGTGCCAGCAGTTTGGGGACAAGTCGCTACGAGCAGTACTTC
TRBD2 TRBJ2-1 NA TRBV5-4 CASSFMSGAGDEQFF TGTGCCAGCAGCTTCATGAGCGGGGCTGGGGATGAGCAGTTCTTC
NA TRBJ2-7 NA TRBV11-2 CASTPMAGTSYEQYF TGTGCCAGCACCCCTATGGCGGGGACATCCTACGAGCAGTACTTC
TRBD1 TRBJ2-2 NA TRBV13 CASSERTGETGELFF TGTGCCAGCAGCGAACGGACAGGGGAGACCGGGGAGCTGTTTTTT
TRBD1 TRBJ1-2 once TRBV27 CASSATGTGWTF TGTGCCAGCAGTGCGACCGGGACAGGGTGGACCTTC
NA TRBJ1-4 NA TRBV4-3 CASSQGSATSGEKLFF TGCGCCAGCAGCCAAGGGAGCGCCACCAGTGGTGAAAAACTGTTTTTT
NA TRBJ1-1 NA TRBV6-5 CASRTGLMNTEAFF TGTGCCAGCAGGACAGGACTCATGAACACTGAAGCTTTCTTT
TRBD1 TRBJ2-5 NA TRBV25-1 CASSADREKETQYF TGTGCCAGCAGTGCGGACAGGGAAAAAGAGACCCAGTACTTC
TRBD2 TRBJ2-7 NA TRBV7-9 CASSPGTSGSGPSYEQYF TGTGCCAGCAGCCCAGGGACTAGCGGGAGCGGCCCGTCCTACGAGCAGTACTTC
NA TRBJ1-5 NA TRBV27 CASSSGVYQPQHF TGTGCCAGCAGTTCAGGGGTTTATCAGCCCCAGCATTTT
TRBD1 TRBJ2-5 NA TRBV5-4 CASSLGTGQETQYF TGTGCCAGCAGCTTGGGGACAGGGCAAGAGACCCAGTACTTC
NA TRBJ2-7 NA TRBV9 CASSVGRVSYEQYF TGTGCCAGCAGCGTAGGTAGAGTTAGCTACGAGCAGTACTTC
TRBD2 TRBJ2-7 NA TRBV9 CASSEGLAGLREQYF TGTGCCAGCAGTGAGGGACTAGCGGGCCTACGCGAGCAGTACTTC